Given below is one TCR beta chain in context. The data were taken from a study of tumor and adjacent non-tumor tissue in lung cancer. About the study: About 4.2 million productive TCRbeta reads were obtained per sample on average.

The germline CDR1 and CDR2 sequences are MNHEY and SVGAGI. This CDR3 region has 16 residues. Trimming took 5 bases from V and 5 from J; bases not matched to a gene: 12. The template was RNA from unsorted bulk tissue. Three rounds of nested PCR, following a modified ARM-PCR protocol, produced the TCRbeta library. One entry per CDR3 protein results from TCRdb running MiXCR on the multiplex PCR reads. This sample has 65,000 to 90,000 distinct CDR3 sequences; roughly 76% occur once, and the top ten carry about an eighth. The chain carries TRBV6-5 and TRBJ2-5, with 9 bases that match TRBD1. Sequencing input: lung tumor tissue. The sequence was collected from a woman in her 50s with non-small cell lung cancer. The CDR3 DNA is TGTGCCAGCAGTATGGACAGGGGAGCGGTCGTGGAGACCCAGTACTTC. Amino acid sequence: CASSMDRGAVVETQYF.